The 27 T cell receptor beta chains given below trace back to one sample, sequenced in a study of cytomegalovirus exposure and HLA in healthy donors. The primer mix had 60 Vbeta and 13 Jbeta primers. Sequenced by immunoSEQ multiplex PCR; TCRdb stores in-frame clones only, minus some. Counted here are about 170,000 clones, over 65% occurring once; the ten biggest clones make up approximately 0.76%. Sequenced sample: PBMCs. These receptors all stem from a female donor in good health and CMV-seronegative.

V is TRBV4-3 and J is TRBJ1-1, with D uncertain. CDR3 length: 15 amino acids. CDR1 and CDR2 from the germline V gene are LGHNA and YSLEER. Trimming pared 1 base from V and 3 bases from J, leaving 12 bases between. CDR3 sequence reads: CASSQGAGRYTEAFF. DNA for the CDR3: TGCGCCAGCAGCCAAGGAGCCGGTAGATACACTGAAGCTTTCTTT.

The rearrangement uses TRBV9 and TRBJ2-3; D is perhaps TRBD1 (5 bases). The CDR3 runs to 15 residues. Looked up from germline, CDR1 is SGDLS and CDR2 is YYNGEE. V gave up 0 bases and J gave up 0 bases, with 8 bases separating them. The CDR3, as DNA: TGTGCCAGCAGCGTAGGACAGCCTAGCACAGATACGCAGTATTTT. Its translation: CASSVGQPSTDTQYF.

The chain recombines TRBV10-3 with TRBJ2-4; 7 bases fit TRBD1. CDR3 length: 16 residues. Germline V gives CDR1 ENHRY, CDR2 SYGVKD. J was trimmed by 0 bases and V by 2 bases; bases with no gene match: 4. This CDR3 is CAISERQGVAKNIQYF. The CDR3 nucleotides are TGTGCCATCAGTGAGCGGCAGGGGGTAGCCAAAAACATTCAGTACTTC.

The rearrangement uses TRBV25-1 and TRBJ2-5, with D possibly being TRBD1 (5 bases). Germline loops: CDR1 MGHDK, CDR2 SYGVNS. Trimming removed 4 bases at V and 11 bases at J, with 20 bases between. The CDR3 length is 14 residues. DNA for the CDR3: TGTGCCAGCAGTGCGCAGTTGGGGCTTAAGGAGCAGTACTTC. Amino acid sequence: CASSAQLGLKEQYF.

With respect to this clone: The junction differs from germline at one of its ends, possibly a read error. In the same sample, other DNA sequences code for this CDR3. This chain uses TRBV6-4 with TRBJ2-7; D gene uncertain. The CDR3 extends over 14 amino acids. Germline assignment: CDR1 MRHNA and CDR2 SNTAGT. CDR3 region: CATYLLQNSYEQYF. The CDR3 DNA reads as TGTGCCACCTATCTTCTACAGAACTCCTATGAGCAGTACTTC.

The chain combines TRBV2 with TRBJ2-1, with 10 positions matching TRBD2. After removal of 5 bases from V and 2 bases from J, the junction contained 3 bases not matched to a gene. Germline V gene lookup returns CDR1 SNHLY and CDR2 FYNNEI. The CDR3 is made up of 15 amino acids. The CDR3 coding sequence is TGTGCCAGCAGTACGACTAGCGGGCCCTACAATGAGCAGTTCTTC. This codes for CASSTTSGPYNEQFF. The full variable domain, its missing parts supplied by reference TRBV2 and TRBJ2-1, is EPEVTQTPSHQVTQMGQEVILRCVPISNHLYFYWYRQILGQKVEFLVSFYNNEISEKSEIFDDQFSVERPDGSNFTLKIRSTKLEDSAMYFCASSTTSGPYNEQFFGPGTRLTVL.

This clone appeared once. The J gene is TRBJ1-1, the V gene TRBV30; a possible D gene is TRBD1 (6 bases). Trimming took 0 bases from V and 3 from J, leaving 17 bases between them. This CDR3 is built from 16 residues. Germline CDR1 reads GTSNPN; CDR2 reads SVGIG (reference sequence). The CDR3 DNA follows: TGTGCCTGGAGTGTCCCATCCGGAGGGGGGGACACTGAAGCTTTCTTT. The encoded protein is CAWSVPSGGGDTEAFF.

This chain joins TRBV5-4 and TRBJ1-1; 7 bases line up with TRBD1. CDR3 length equals 14 residues. CDR1 and CDR2 (germline): SGHNT, YYREEE (reference sequence). J gave up 5 bases and V 0 bases, and 4 bases lay outside the gene matches. CDR3 nucleotide sequence: TGTGCCAGCAGCTTGGATGCAGGGGGGACTGAAGCTTTCTTT. This translates into CASSLDAGGTEAFF.

J is TRBJ1-3 and V is TRBV6-5; maybe TRBD1 (6 bases). The V end lost 8 bases, the J end lost 3 bases, and 17 bases lay between the germline ends. The CDR3 is 15 amino acids. CDR1 MNHEY and CDR2 SVGAGI come from the germline V gene. The CDR3 bases are TGTGCCAGCTCGAAGGGGGGGCGAGGTGGAAACACCATATATTTT. The encoded protein is CASSKGGRGGNTIYF.

CDR3: CASSQDLAANNEQFF. CDR3 nucleotides: TGTGCCAGCAGCCAAGACCTAGCGGCTAACAATGAGCAGTTCTTC. The chain joins TRBV14 to TRBJ2-1; TRBD2 matches 7 bases. The CDR3 loop spans 15 amino acids. The trim removed 0 bases at V and 5 bases at J, leaving 4 bases unmatched. Germline CDR1 and CDR2: SGHDN and FVKESK.

This chain joins TRBV11-2 and TRBJ1-2, with 7 bases aligning to TRBD1. The CDR3 totals 15 residues. Germline V gene sequence: CDR1 SGHAT, CDR2 FQNNGV. The junction had 9 bases not matched to a gene; V was cut back by 4 bases and J by 4 bases. CDR3 loop: CASSSPDRALYGYTF. The CDR3 bases are TGTGCCAGCAGCTCCCCCGACAGGGCTCTCTATGGCTACACCTTC. Together with reference TRBV11-2 and TRBJ1-2, the CDR3 gives the full variable domain: EAGVAQSPRYKIIEKRQSVAFWCNPISGHATLYWYQQILGQGPKLLIQFQNNGVVDDSQLPKDRFSAERLKGVDSTLKIQPAKLEDSAVYLCASSSPDRALYGYTFGSGTRLTVV.

The CDR3 region is CASSEEAGQSYEQYF. Written as DNA, the CDR3 is TGTGCCAGCAGTGAAGAGGCAGGACAGTCCTACGAGCAGTACTTC. The chain recombines TRBV6-1 with TRBJ2-7, with TRBD1 as a possible D gene (6 bases). This CDR3 is 15 amino acids long. V was clipped by 1 base and J by 1 base, with 11 bases between them. The V gene's germline CDR1 is MNHNS and CDR2 SASEGT.

Concerning this clone itself: Within the sample, other DNA sequences also encode this same CDR3. The rearrangement uses TRBV6-1 and TRBJ2-7; 9 positions agree with TRBD1. The CDR3 contains 14 residues. The trim removed 8 bases at V and 5 bases at J, leaving 10 bases unmatched. CDR1 MNHNS and CDR2 SASEGT come from the germline V gene. CDR3 region: CASSRGQGRNEQYF. CDR3 DNA sequence: TGTGCCAGCTCGCGGGGACAGGGACGCAACGAGCAGTACTTC.

The V gene is TRBV6-4, the J gene TRBJ2-1, with TRBD2 as a possible D gene (6 bases). The CDR3 loop spans 12 amino acids. Trimming removed 2 bases at V and 12 bases at J, with 11 bases between. Germline-derived CDR1 and CDR2 are MRHNA and SNTAGT. DNA for the CDR3: TGTGCCAGCAGTGACCGTCTAGCGCGGCAGTTCTTC. The encoded protein is CASSDRLARQFF.

This clone appeared once. The V call is TRBV11-2, the J call TRBJ1-1; D possibly corresponds to TRBD1 (6 bases). Trimming left V 2 bases short and J 5 bases short, with 15 bases between. Looked up from germline, CDR1 is SGHAT and CDR2 is FQNNGV. CDR3 length: 15 amino acids. The CDR3 reads CASSLLRGMRTEAFF. The CDR3 bases are TGTGCCAGCAGCTTACTTAGGGGGATGAGGACTGAAGCTTTCTTT.

The chain couples TRBV30 to TRBJ1-5, with TRBD1 identical over 7 bases. This CDR3 has 13 amino acids. CDR1 and CDR2 from the germline V gene are GTSNPN and SVGIG (reference sequence). With 5 bases clipped from V and 6 bases from J, the junction kept 7 bases outside the gene matches. The CDR3 bases are TGTGCCTGGTCGACAGGGAAGGTTCAGCCCCAGCATTTT. It translates to CAWSTGKVQPQHF.

This chain joins TRBV7-2 and TRBJ2-3, with TRBD2 matching 9 bases. The CDR3 loop spans 14 amino acids. CDR1 is SGHTA and CDR2 is FQGNSA in the germline V gene. The trim removed 4 bases at V and 5 bases at J, leaving 4 bases unmatched. Here the CDR3 reads CASSSGLAGDTQYF. The CDR3 region has the DNA TGTGCCAGCAGCTCGGGACTAGCCGGAGATACGCAGTATTTT.

This clone was observed at least ten times. J is TRBJ1-4 and V is TRBV4-1; TRBD1 aligns across 10 bases. J lost 6 bases, V lost 4 bases, and 8 bases had no gene match. Germline V lookup: CDR1 MGHRA, CDR2 YSYEKL. This CDR3 is 16 amino acids long. CDR3 sequence: CASSRSTGTGDEKLFF. The CDR3 DNA follows: TGCGCCAGCAGCCGATCAACCGGGACAGGGGATGAAAAACTGTTTTTT.

The V and J genes are TRBV19 and TRBJ1-2; a weak D match, TRBD1 (6 bases). This CDR3 is 15 amino acids long. Germline-derived CDR1 and CDR2 are LNHDA and SQIVND (reference sequence). With 4 bases removed from V and 2 bases from J, the gap between germline ends came to 14 bases. CDR3 in DNA: TGTGCCAGTAGTACCTCGCTCACAGGGAACTATGGCTACACCTTC. It codes for CASSTSLTGNYGYTF.

This clone came up a few times. The V gene is TRBV14, the J gene TRBJ1-2; D unclear. Trimming took 0 bases from V and 6 from J, leaving 17 bases between them. CDR1 and CDR2 from the germline V gene are SGHDN and FVKESK. CDR3 length equals 16 residues. The CDR3 sequence: CASSQDHTSRENGYTF. The CDR3 DNA sequence: TGTGCCAGCAGCCAAGATCACACCTCCCGGGAGAATGGCTACACCTTC.

The chain recombines TRBV5-1 with TRBJ2-5; 8 nucleotides line up with TRBD1. With 4 bases clipped from V and 5 bases from J, the junction kept 4 bases outside the gene matches. The CDR3 loop spans 13 amino acids. The germline gives CDR1 SGHRS, CDR2 YFSETQ. The CDR3 spells CASSPGQGETQYF. The CDR3 DNA reads as TGCGCCAGCAGCCCCGGACAGGGTGAGACCCAGTACTTC.

The chain joins TRBV7-2 to TRBJ1-1; D gene uncertain. V was cut by 7 bases and J by 4 bases, with 16 bases left in between. Germline V gives CDR1 SGHTA, CDR2 FQGNSA. The CDR3 is 14 amino acids. The CDR3 loop reads CASTSLGRGTEAFF. The CDR3 bases are TGTGCCAGCACCTCGCTAGGGCGGGGCACTGAAGCTTTCTTT.

The genes are TRBV29-1 and TRBJ1-1; D is uncertain. This CDR3 region has 13 residues. Germline CDR1 SQVTM, CDR2 ANQGSEA. The germline V and J ends were trimmed by 6 bases and 4 bases, with 15 bases remaining between them. The CDR3 loop is CSVEAGEGTEAFF. CDR3 in DNA: TGCAGCGTGGAGGCTGGGGAGGGCACTGAAGCTTTCTTT.

This chain connects TRBV18 to TRBJ2-1; 7 bases agree with TRBD1. Unmatched junction bases numbered 11, after V lost 0 bases and J lost 0 bases. The length of the CDR3 is 19 residues. Germline CDR1 reads KGHSH; CDR2 reads LQKENI. The CDR3 DNA follows: TGTGCCAGCTCACCACCGCCTAACAGGGGCGCCCTCTCCTACAATGAGCAGTTCTTC. Protein product: CASSPPPNRGALSYNEQFF.

The chain has TRBV5-3 and TRBJ2-1, with 7 bases that match TRBD2. TRBV5-3 is an ORF, with its function uncertain. The CDR3 is 17 residues long. The trim removed 5 bases at V and 0 bases at J, leaving 11 bases unmatched. The CDR3 sequence: CARSSLSGASSYNEQFF. The CDR3, as DNA: TGTGCCAGAAGTTCCCTGAGCGGGGCCAGCTCCTACAATGAGCAGTTCTTC.

The J gene is TRBJ2-2, the V gene TRBV5-4; 7 bases map to TRBD1. Germline CDR1 and CDR2: SGHNT and YYREEE (reference sequence). J lost 7 bases, V lost 0 bases, and 9 bases had no gene match. CDR3 length equals 16 residues. The CDR3: CASSLARDRLIGELFF. The CDR3 DNA is TGTGCCAGCAGCTTGGCCCGGGACAGACTGATCGGGGAGCTGTTTTTT.

The V call is TRBV4-2, the J call TRBJ2-7; tentatively, D is TRBD1 (5 bases). CDR3 length: 15 amino acids. Germline V gene lookup returns CDR1 LGHNA and CDR2 YNFKEQ. V was shortened by 2 bases and J by 0 bases, with 11 bases between the two germline ends. The CDR3 here is CASSQRREPSYEQYF. In DNA, the CDR3 is TGTGCCAGCAGCCAACGCAGGGAACCCTCCTACGAGCAGTACTTC.